The text below deals with one T cell receptor (beta chain). Antigen specificity is unknown. The junction differs from germline at one of its ends, possibly a read error. Starting from approximately 470 ng of total RNA, TCR beta cDNA was produced with a primer in the constant region. The TCR beta library was amplified through three nested multiplex PCR rounds in a modified ARM-PCR procedure. MiXCR, applied by TCRdb to the multiplex PCR reads, yields one record per CDR3 protein. The table has approximately 110,000 distinct CDR3 sequences, around 84% seen once; the top ten hold more than 15%. Co-extracted RNA and DNA came from around 18-30 mg of unsorted bulk tissue. The sample is drawn from a study of tumor-infiltrating lymphocytes in primary liver carcinoma. Across the study: Roughly 3.65 to 7.13 million productive TCRbeta reads came from each sample, comparable across tissue types.

General study results and limits: The proportion of top clones found throughout all five tumor regions was only about 7-24%.

The receptor was derived from a man aged 35 to 55 with primary liver carcinoma and hepatitis B virus infection. The sample taken for sequencing was liver tumor tissue from sampling region 3. The subset here: tumor region T3, left-lateral pole.

DNA of the CDR3: TGCACCAGCGGGAATGCGCGCACAGATACACAGTATTTT. Translating it yields CTSGNARTDTQYF. The chain couples TRBV10-2 to TRBJ2-3; 7 bases fit TRBD2. The CDR3 is 13 residues long. Germline V gene lookup returns CDR1 WSHSY and CDR2 SAAADI.